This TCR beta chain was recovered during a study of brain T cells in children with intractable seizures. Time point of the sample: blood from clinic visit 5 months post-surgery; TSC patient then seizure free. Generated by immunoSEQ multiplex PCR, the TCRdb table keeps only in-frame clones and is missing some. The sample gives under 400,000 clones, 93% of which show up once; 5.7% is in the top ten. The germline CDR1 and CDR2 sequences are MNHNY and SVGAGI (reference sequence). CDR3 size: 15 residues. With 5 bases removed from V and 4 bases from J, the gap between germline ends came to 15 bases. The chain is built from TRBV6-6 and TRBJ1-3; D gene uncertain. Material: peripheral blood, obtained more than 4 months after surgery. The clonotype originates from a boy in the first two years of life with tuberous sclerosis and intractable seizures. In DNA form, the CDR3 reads TGTGCCAGCAGTACCCCCGGAGTGGCGGGAAACACCATATATTTT. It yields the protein CASSTPGVAGNTIYF.